This T cell receptor beta chain was retrieved from a study of blood T cell repertoires in COVID-19. Study summary: Sites in the United States, Italy and Spain provided acute and convalescent COVID-19 samples. PBMCs, B-cell-depleted T cells, or T cells were the source of the cDNA or gDNA that made up the material.

The germline V gene has CDR1 SGHRS and CDR2 YFSETQ. This CDR3 comprises 14 residues. The V and J ends lost 5 bases and 1 base respectively, with 12 bases between them. The table came from immunoSEQ multiplex PCR; TCRdb's copy has only in-frame clones and leaves some out. In the table there are roughly 70,000 clones, roughly 80% of which are singletons. The sample consisted of peripheral blood. The gene calls are TRBV5-1 and TRBJ2-5, with D tentatively TRBD1 (5 bases). The source of this sequence is a man in his 60s with COVID-19, enrolled during active disease. The CDR3 loop reads CASSRFDSQETQYF. The CDR3 DNA is TGCGCCAGCAGTCGGTTTGACAGCCAAGAGACCCAGTACTTC.